The rows below give T cell receptor beta chains drawn from one sample of a study of Ad26.COV2.S vaccination and SARS-CoV-2 variants. Assay: immunoSEQ multiplex PCR; the TCRdb copy retains only in-frame clones and omits some. The data hold more than 300,000 clones, with around four fifths observed a single time. Sequences were derived from peripheral blood, sampled in a trial of Ad26.COV2.S vaccine versus placebo. The receptors were sampled from a person between 18 and 59 years old who received the Ad26.COV2.S COVID-19 vaccine or a placebo. Both conserved end residues are part of each CDR3. Each record gives: V gene, J gene, clone size, D gene, CDR3 protein, CDR3 DNA. A D gene is named only where the DNA matches it firmly. Size values are once, few and many counts, or a class for expanded clones, and some rows have none.

>TRBV11-3|TRBJ2-1|.|TRBD2
CASSSRRAGGLNEQFF
TGTGCCAGCAGCTCCCGTCGCGCGGGGGGGCTGAATGAGCAGTTCTTC
>TRBV2|TRBJ2-3|few|.
CASSEGTNLSTDTQYF
TGTGCCAGCAGTGAGGGGACAAATCTTAGCACAGATACGCAGTATTTT
>TRBV18|TRBJ2-7|.|.
CASSQGFGDEQYF
TGTGCCAGCTCACAGGGGTTTGGGGACGAGCAGTACTTC
>TRBV4-1|TRBJ2-7|.|.
CASSQDGGQSHEQYF
TGCGCCAGCAGCCAAGATGGGGGACAATCCCACGAGCAGTACTTC
>TRBV18|TRBJ1-2|few|TRBD1
CASSTTGQALLNYGYTF
TGTGCCAGCTCAACAACGGGACAGGCGCTTCTTAACTATGGCTACACCTTC
>TRBV9|TRBJ1-1|.|TRBD1
CASSAQGATEAFF
TGTGCCAGCAGCGCCCAGGGGGCCACTGAAGCTTTCTTT
>TRBV28|TRBJ2-1|.|TRBD2
CASKGTSGGDNEQFF
TGTGCCAGCAAAGGGACTAGCGGGGGAGACAATGAGCAGTTCTTC
>TRBV28|TRBJ2-7|.|.
CASSLPKREQYF
TGTGCCAGCAGTTTACCCAAGAGGGAGCAGTACTTC
>TRBV5-4|TRBJ2-5|.|.
CASSRRRGQGGETQYF
TGTGCCAGCAGCCGGAGGCGGGGTCAAGGGGGGGAGACCCAGTACTTC
>TRBV19|TRBJ2-1|.|.
CASSMVRSAYNEQFF
TGTGCCAGTAGTATGGTCCGGTCTGCCTACAATGAGCAGTTCTTC
>TRBV7-9|TRBJ2-1|.|.
CASSTINEQFF
TGTGCCAGCAGCACTATCAATGAGCAGTTCTTC
>TRBV4-1|TRBJ1-6|.|TRBD1
CASSQDWAQGNSPLHF
TGCGCCAGCAGCCAAGATTGGGCACAGGGGAATTCACCCCTCCACTTT
>TRBV6-5|TRBJ1-1|.|.
CASFGRTNTEAFF
TGTGCCAGCTTTGGACGAACGAACACTGAAGCTTTCTTT
>TRBV28|TRBJ1-5|.|.
CASSLLQGSQPQHF
TGTGCCAGCAGTTTGCTCCAGGGAAGCCAGCCCCAGCATTTT
>TRBV7-6|TRBJ1-2|.|.
CASSNAYRAGGYTF
TGTGCCAGCAGCAATGCGTACAGGGCCGGTGGCTACACCTTC
>TRBV28|TRBJ1-1|once|.
CASRTGTTTEAFF
TGTGCCAGCAGAACCGGGACAACCACTGAAGCTTTCTTT
>TRBV5-4|TRBJ2-2|.|.
CASSDALTSGELFF
TGTGCCAGCAGTGACGCACTGACATCCGGGGAGCTGTTTTTT
>TRBV27|TRBJ1-2|.|TRBD1
CASSINRGVGGYTF
TGTGCCAGCAGTATCAACAGGGGCGTCGGGGGCTACACCTTC
>TRBV7-6|TRBJ2-7|.|TRBD1
CASSSVPGQGAVDYEQYF
TGTGCCAGCAGCTCCGTCCCGGGACAGGGGGCAGTAGACTACGAGCAGTACTTC
>TRBV6-5|TRBJ1-3|.|.
CASRLTGMHGNTIYF
TGTGCCAGCAGACTAACAGGGATGCATGGAAACACCATATATTTT
>TRBV7-5|TRBJ2-7|.|.
CAPCGSGEDYEQYF
TGTGCCCCCTGCGGAAGCGGGGAGGACTACGAGCAGTACTTC
>TRBV7-9|TRBJ1-4|.|.
CASSNLDQLNEKLFF
TGTGCCAGCAGCAACCTGGATCAGCTTAATGAAAAACTGTTTTTT
>TRBV7-8|TRBJ2-3|.|.
CASSLARVGVYTDTQYF
TGTGCCAGCAGCTTAGCGCGGGTCGGGGTGTACACAGATACGCAGTATTTT
>TRBV11-2|TRBJ1-3|.|.
CASSPNSGYANTIYF
TGTGCCAGCAGCCCCAATTCAGGGTATGCAAACACCATATATTTT
>TRBV11-3|TRBJ1-6|.|TRBD1
CASSRTPEGAESPLHF
TGTGCCAGCAGCCGAACCCCCGAGGGGGCTGAGTCACCCCTCCACTTT
>TRBV30|TRBJ1-5|.|.
CAWSRGSNQPQHF
TGTGCCTGGTCTAGAGGGTCCAATCAGCCCCAGCATTTT
>TRBV9|TRBJ1-3|.|.
CASSPTGRTGNTIYF
TGTGCCAGCAGCCCCACCGGGCGAACTGGAAACACCATATATTTT